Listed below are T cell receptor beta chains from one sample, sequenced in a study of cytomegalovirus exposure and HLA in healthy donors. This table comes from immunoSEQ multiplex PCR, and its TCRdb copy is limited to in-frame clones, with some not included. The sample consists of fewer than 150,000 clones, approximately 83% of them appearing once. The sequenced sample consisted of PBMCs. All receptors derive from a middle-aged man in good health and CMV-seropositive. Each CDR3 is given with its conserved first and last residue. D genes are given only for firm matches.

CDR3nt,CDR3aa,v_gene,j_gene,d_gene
TGTGCCAGCAGTTACTCGGGCCAGCCCGTCTATGGCTACACCTTC,CASSYSGQPVYGYTF,TRBV6-6,TRBJ1-2,NA
TGTGCCAGCAGCCCCACGCGGGGGGCGGGCACTGAAGCTTTCTTT,CASSPTRGAGTEAFF,TRBV16,TRBJ1-1,NA
TGTGCCAGCACCGGAGGGGGAAGCGGGAAAGGTGAAAAACTGTTTTTT,CASTGGGSGKGEKLFF,TRBV2,TRBJ1-4,NA
TGTGCCAGCAGATCTTCGGGGGGCGCTAACTATGGCTACACCTTC,CASRSSGGANYGYTF,TRBV7-9,TRBJ1-2,NA
TGTGCCAGCAGCTACAGGACAGCCCCAGTCTACAATGAGCAGTTCTTC,CASSYRTAPVYNEQFF,TRBV5-4,TRBJ2-1,NA
TGTGCCAGCTCTCCTTTCGGGGGAAAAACCTACGAGCAGTACTTC,CASSPFGGKTYEQYF,TRBV7-9,TRBJ2-7,NA
TGTGCCAGCAGTTTATCGGGCCGCTATGGAGGCTACACCTTC,CASSLSGRYGGYTF,TRBV27,TRBJ1-2,NA
TGTGCCAGCAGCTTATGGACAGGGGGCGAAGAGCAGTTCTTC,CASSLWTGGEEQFF,TRBV11-1,TRBJ2-1,TRBD1
TGTGCCAGCATCGGGGGGAAGGGGACCCAGTACTTC,CASIGGKGTQYF,TRBV7-9,TRBJ2-5,TRBD2
TGTGCCAGTAGTATACAGATCGTGAACACTGAAGCTTTCTTT,CASSIQIVNTEAFF,TRBV19,TRBJ1-1,NA
TGTGCCAGCAGCTTAGGCATAGGACAGGGAGTGGGTCAGCCCCAGCATTTT,CASSLGIGQGVGQPQHF,TRBV7-9,TRBJ1-5,TRBD1
TGTGCCAGCAGTGAAAGGCCGACAGATAACTATGGCTACACCTTC,CASSERPTDNYGYTF,TRBV6-1,TRBJ1-2,NA